This is a list of T cell receptor beta chains from one sample in a study of cytomegalovirus exposure and HLA in healthy donors. Profiled with immunoSEQ multiplex PCR; TCRdb holds only in-frame clones, not every one. The table lists roughly 120,000 clones, approximately 70% of them singletons. The material sequenced was PBMCs. The receptors were sampled from a man in his sixties in good health and CMV-seropositive. Each CDR3 is given with its conserved first and last residue. Fields, in order: D gene, V gene, J gene, clone size, CDR3 DNA, CDR3 protein. D genes are given only for firm matches. A clone size is listed for some rows: how often the clone was seen (once, few, many), or a class if it is expanded.

D gene: .
V gene: TRBV7-9
J gene: TRBJ1-2
clone size: .
CDR3 DNA: TGTGCCAGCAGCTTAGCGGCATGGAGAGGGGGCTACACCTTC
CDR3 protein: CASSLAAWRGGYTF

D gene: TRBD2
V gene: TRBV28
J gene: TRBJ2-5
clone size: .
CDR3 DNA: TGTGCCAGCAGTCCGATGCCTAGCGGGGGGGCCGAGACCCAGTACTTC
CDR3 protein: CASSPMPSGGAETQYF

D gene: .
V gene: TRBV9
J gene: TRBJ2-2
clone size: few
CDR3 DNA: TGTGCCAGCAGCGTAGTACCAGGGGCAGCCGGGGAGCTGTTTTTT
CDR3 protein: CASSVVPGAAGELFF

D gene: .
V gene: TRBV7-3
J gene: TRBJ1-2
clone size: .
CDR3 DNA: TGTGCCAGCAGCGGGACACCCTCTGAGGGCTACACCTTC
CDR3 protein: CASSGTPSEGYTF

D gene: .
V gene: TRBV6-4
J gene: TRBJ1-1
clone size: .
CDR3 DNA: TGTGCCAGCAGTGATTTGAGGCAGAACACTGAAGCTTTCTTT
CDR3 protein: CASSDLRQNTEAFF

D gene: TRBD2
V gene: TRBV7-9
J gene: TRBJ2-3
clone size: .
CDR3 DNA: TGTGCCAGCAGCCCCCTGGCGGGGGGCCACACAGATACGCAGTATTTT
CDR3 protein: CASSPLAGGHTDTQYF

D gene: .
V gene: TRBV5-6
J gene: TRBJ2-1
clone size: .
CDR3 DNA: TGTGCCAGCAGCCTCCCTGGGGGCTCGGACAATGAGCAGTTCTTC
CDR3 protein: CASSLPGGSDNEQFF

D gene: TRBD1
V gene: TRBV28
J gene: TRBJ1-2
clone size: once
CDR3 DNA: TGTGCCAGCAGTAGGTTTGGTCGGGACAGCGTCTATGGCTACACCTTC
CDR3 protein: CASSRFGRDSVYGYTF

D gene: TRBD2
V gene: TRBV7-3
J gene: TRBJ2-5
clone size: .
CDR3 DNA: TGTGCCAGCAGCTCCTCCGGGACTAGGGCCGAGACCCAGTACTTC
CDR3 protein: CASSSSGTRAETQYF

D gene: .
V gene: TRBV9
J gene: TRBJ2-2
clone size: .
CDR3 DNA: TGTGCCAGCAGCGTAGGGGGAGGTGTGGAGCTGTTTTTT
CDR3 protein: CASSVGGGVELFF

D gene: .
V gene: TRBV6-6
J gene: TRBJ1-6
clone size: .
CDR3 DNA: TGTGCCAGCAGTTACTTGGGGGGAGGGGAATCACCCCTCCACTTT
CDR3 protein: CASSYLGGGESPLHF

D gene: TRBD1
V gene: TRBV6-1
J gene: TRBJ2-7
clone size: .
CDR3 DNA: TGTGCCAGCATCACCGACAGGGGAAGCTCCTACGAGCAGTACTTC
CDR3 protein: CASITDRGSSYEQYF

D gene: .
V gene: TRBV6-5
J gene: TRBJ2-1
clone size: .
CDR3 DNA: TGTGCCAGCGGTACGCCGGGGGAATCCAATGGGCAGTTCTTC
CDR3 protein: CASGTPGESNGQFF

D gene: .
V gene: TRBV9
J gene: TRBJ2-7
clone size: .
CDR3 DNA: TGTGCCAGCAGCTGGGGCGGGGCGGACTCCTACGAGCAGTACTTC
CDR3 protein: CASSWGGADSYEQYF

D gene: TRBD1
V gene: TRBV2
J gene: TRBJ2-3
clone size: once
CDR3 DNA: TGTGCCAGCAGTGACGGGACAGGGGTAGATACGCAGTATTTT
CDR3 protein: CASSDGTGVDTQYF

D gene: TRBD1
V gene: TRBV7-9
J gene: TRBJ2-2
clone size: .
CDR3 DNA: TGTGCCAGCAGCCGGATCGGACAGGGGAACACCGGGGAGCTGTTTTTT
CDR3 protein: CASSRIGQGNTGELFF

D gene: TRBD1
V gene: TRBV5-1
J gene: TRBJ1-3
clone size: few
CDR3 DNA: TGCGCCAGCAGCAGCGGGACAGGGGGTACCTCTGGAAACACCATATATTTT
CDR3 protein: CASSSGTGGTSGNTIYF

D gene: .
V gene: TRBV7-3
J gene: TRBJ2-3
clone size: .
CDR3 DNA: TGTGCCAGCAGCTCCACGGCGCTGGGGGGAACAGATACGCAGTATTTT
CDR3 protein: CASSSTALGGTDTQYF

D gene: TRBD1
V gene: TRBV7-9
J gene: TRBJ2-7
clone size: .
CDR3 DNA: TGTGCCAGCAGCCTACCCGGGACAGTGTTATCCTACGAGCAGTACTTC
CDR3 protein: CASSLPGTVLSYEQYF

D gene: .
V gene: TRBV18
J gene: TRBJ2-3
clone size: .
CDR3 DNA: TGTGCCAGCTCACCGCGCCACACAGATACGCAGTATTTT
CDR3 protein: CASSPRHTDTQYF

D gene: TRBD2
V gene: TRBV9
J gene: TRBJ2-2
clone size: .
CDR3 DNA: TGTGCCAGCCGACTAGCAGGAAACACCGGGGAGCTGTTTTTT
CDR3 protein: CASRLAGNTGELFF

D gene: .
V gene: TRBV6-1
J gene: TRBJ1-6
clone size: few
CDR3 DNA: TGTGCCAGCAGAACGGGACACCGGAATTCACCCCTCCACTTT
CDR3 protein: CASRTGHRNSPLHF

D gene: .
V gene: TRBV6-1
J gene: TRBJ1-5
clone size: .
CDR3 DNA: TGTGCCAGCAGTGAGGTACAGTATAGCAATCAGCCCCAGCATTTT
CDR3 protein: CASSEVQYSNQPQHF

D gene: TRBD2
V gene: TRBV29-1
J gene: TRBJ2-7
clone size: .
CDR3 DNA: TGCAGCGTCCGACTAGCGGGGACGGCGGAGCAGTACTTC
CDR3 protein: CSVRLAGTAEQYF

D gene: TRBD2
V gene: TRBV29-1
J gene: TRBJ2-3
clone size: .
CDR3 DNA: TGCAGCGTTGCTGCGGGGGGATCCGCTAGCACAGATACGCAGTATTTT
CDR3 protein: CSVAAGGSASTDTQYF

D gene: TRBD1
V gene: TRBV5-1
J gene: TRBJ2-7
clone size: .
CDR3 DNA: TGCGCCAGCAGCTACTTCGGACAGGGTAATGGGTTTTGGGAGCAGTACTTC
CDR3 protein: CASSYFGQGNGFWEQYF

D gene: .
V gene: TRBV7-9
J gene: TRBJ2-7
clone size: .
CDR3 DNA: TGTGCCAGCAGCTTAGTAGAAGAATCAGGGTACGAGCAGTACTTC
CDR3 protein: CASSLVEESGYEQYF

D gene: .
V gene: TRBV7-3
J gene: TRBJ2-5
clone size: .
CDR3 DNA: TGTGCCAGCAGCCTCACCCGGGACTCGGAGACCCAGTACTTC
CDR3 protein: CASSLTRDSETQYF

D gene: TRBD2
V gene: TRBV5-1
J gene: TRBJ2-5
clone size: .
CDR3 DNA: TGCGCCAGCAGCTTGGGGGATTCAACGGGGGGGCCGCAAGAGACCCAGTACTTC
CDR3 protein: CASSLGDSTGGPQETQYF

D gene: .
V gene: TRBV12-1
J gene: TRBJ2-7
clone size: few
CDR3 DNA: TGTGCCAGCAGCTTCATGCGAGGGACAGGGGCGGCCTACGAGCAGTACTTC
CDR3 protein: CASSFMRGTGAAYEQYF

D gene: TRBD1
V gene: TRBV11-2
J gene: TRBJ2-1
clone size: .
CDR3 DNA: TGTGCCAGCAGCACAGGGGTTGAGCAGTTCTTC
CDR3 protein: CASSTGVEQFF

D gene: .
V gene: TRBV6-5
J gene: TRBJ2-7
clone size: many
CDR3 DNA: TGTGCCTCGGGACATCGGGCTCGGGAGCAGTACTTC
CDR3 protein: CASGHRAREQYF

D gene: .
V gene: TRBV27
J gene: TRBJ1-5
clone size: .
CDR3 DNA: TGTGCCAGCAGTTTTGCCAGGGGCAATCAGCCCCAGCATTTT
CDR3 protein: CASSFARGNQPQHF

D gene: .
V gene: TRBV7-8
J gene: TRBJ2-7
clone size: .
CDR3 DNA: TGTGCCAGCAGCTTAGATTCCCTCTACGAGCAGTACTTC
CDR3 protein: CASSLDSLYEQYF

D gene: TRBD1
V gene: TRBV5-8
J gene: TRBJ1-2
clone size: once
CDR3 DNA: TGTGCCAGCAGCAAGCAGGGGGCTGGCGGCTACACCTTC
CDR3 protein: CASSKQGAGGYTF

D gene: .
V gene: TRBV6-5
J gene: TRBJ2-7
clone size: .
CDR3 DNA: TGTGCCAGTGCTCCCGGGATTCTCGGCCACGAGCAGTACTTC
CDR3 protein: CASAPGILGHEQYF

D gene: TRBD2
V gene: TRBV5-4
J gene: TRBJ2-3
clone size: .
CDR3 DNA: TGTGCCAGCAGCTTAACTAGCGGGGGAGATACGCAGTATTTT
CDR3 protein: CASSLTSGGDTQYF

D gene: .
V gene: TRBV7-2
J gene: TRBJ2-3
clone size: .
CDR3 DNA: TGTGCCAGCGGCTTCAACGGAGATACGCAGTATTTT
CDR3 protein: CASGFNGDTQYF